Shown below are 22 T cell receptor beta chains from a single sample sequenced in a study of blood T cell repertoires in COVID-19. The data were produced by immunoSEQ multiplex PCR, yet TCRdb's version contains in-frame clones alone and is incomplete. The data hold under 250,000 clones, with 70% to 90% observed a single time. Sequencing was carried out using peripheral blood. The receptor set was obtained from a woman between 45 and 65 years old with active or convalescent COVID-19.

The chain links TRBV6-5 to TRBJ2-1, with a possible D match to TRBD1 (6 bases). The germline CDR1 and CDR2 sequences are MNHEY and SVGAGI. V lost 0 bases and J lost 5, with 11 bases in between. This CDR3 spans 15 amino acids. CDR3 sequence reads: CASSYSRGGHNEQFF. CDR3 coding DNA: TGTGCCAGCAGTTACTCGCGAGGGGGACACAATGAGCAGTTCTTC.

The rearrangement links TRBV7-2 to TRBJ2-7, with TRBD2 matching 9 bases. Looked up from germline, CDR1 is SGHTA and CDR2 is FQGNSA. This CDR3 has 13 amino acids. V was pared by 8 bases and J by 7 bases, with 9 bases of the junction left unmatched. The CDR3 region is CASGGGRAREQYF. The CDR3 DNA follows: TGTGCCAGCGGTGGCGGGAGGGCCCGGGAGCAGTACTTC.

The gene calls are TRBV28 and TRBJ1-1; 7 nucleotides agree with TRBD1. Germline V lookup: CDR1 MDHEN, CDR2 SYDVKM. The CDR3 covers 15 residues. V lost 6 bases to trimming and J lost 5 bases; unmatched junction nucleotides: 12. The CDR3 DNA follows: TGTGCCAGCAGCCGACCGACAGGGTCAGGGACTGAAGCTTTCTTT. Its protein is CASSRPTGSGTEAFF.

This chain joins TRBV28 and TRBJ2-7; 10 bases map to TRBD1. The V segment lost 6 bases and the J segment 5 bases; nucleotides outside the gene matches: 10. The CDR3 length is 15 residues. Germline V gives CDR1 MDHEN, CDR2 SYDVKM. CDR3 sequence reads: CASSPRGQGKHEQYF. CDR3 DNA: TGTGCCAGCAGCCCCCGGGGACAGGGGAAACACGAGCAGTACTTC.

The chain links TRBV18 to TRBJ1-5; D gene unclear. Germline V lookup: CDR1 KGHSH, CDR2 LQKENI. Trimming shortened V by 2 bases and J by 2 bases, and 16 bases separated the two germline ends. The CDR3 covers 17 residues. CDR3 sequence (DNA): TGTGCCAGCTCACCAAGCGAAGGTCCTGCGGGCAATCAGCCCCAGCATTTT. Its protein is CASSPSEGPAGNQPQHF.

This clone was seen a few times. V gene TRBV29-1 combines with J gene TRBJ1-4; 8 positions agree with TRBD1. The V gene end was trimmed by 6 bases and the J gene end by 0 bases; junction bases not matched to a gene: 9. The CDR3 sequence is 16 residues long. Germline V lookup: CDR1 SQVTM, CDR2 ANQGSEA. The DNA for the CDR3 is TGCAGCGTAGCGGGACAGGAGTTTGCAACTAATGAAAAACTGTTTTTT. Its protein product is CSVAGQEFATNEKLFF.

The count of this clone is one. The V gene is TRBV24-1, the J gene TRBJ2-1, with 10 positions matching TRBD2. The CDR3 is 16 residues long. Unmatched junction bases numbered 5, after V lost 0 bases and J lost 7 bases. Germline-derived CDR1 and CDR2 are KGHDR and SFDVKD. The CDR3 sequence is CATSDLVAGGENEQFF. CDR3 nucleotide sequence: TGTGCCACCAGTGATTTGGTAGCGGGAGGAGAAAATGAGCAGTTCTTC.

This sequence joins TRBV4-2 and TRBJ1-1, with D possibly being TRBD1 (5 bases). The CDR3 consists of 15 residues. Germline lookup yields CDR1 LGHNA and CDR2 YNFKEQ. The V end was cut by 4 bases, the J end by 3 bases, with 15 bases between. CDR3 DNA: TGTGCCAGCAGCCTCAACGTGGGAGGGGACACTGAAGCTTTCTTT. As protein: CASSLNVGGDTEAFF.

This sequence joins TRBV7-9 and TRBJ1-5; D might be TRBD1 (6 bases). The CDR3 runs to 16 residues. V was cut by 3 bases and J by 2 bases, with 14 bases left in between. CDR1 and CDR2 (germline): SEHNR, FQNEAQ (reference sequence). The CDR3 DNA reads as TGTGCCAGCAGCTTTGTTAGCGGGGGCGGCAATCAGCCCCAGCATTTT. This encodes CASSFVSGGGNQPQHF.

The gene calls are TRBV7-8 and TRBJ1-1, with TRBD1 identical over 8 bases. J was trimmed by 0 bases and V by 0 bases; bases with no gene match: 9. CDR3 length: 18 amino acids. Germline V lookup: CDR1 SGHVS, CDR2 FQNEAQ. The CDR3 coding sequence is TGTGCCAGCAGCTTAGCGCGGGTGCAGGGGGCAATGAACACTGAAGCTTTCTTT. Its translation: CASSLARVQGAMNTEAFF.

V gene TRBV9 combines with J gene TRBJ2-1; 7 nucleotides match TRBD2. The germline V gene encodes CDR1 SGDLS and CDR2 YYNGEE. The CDR3 length is 15 residues. J lost 2 bases, V lost 2 bases, and 4 bases had no gene match. The CDR3 here is CASSVAAGAYNEQFF. CDR3 DNA: TGTGCCAGCAGCGTCGCCGCGGGGGCCTACAATGAGCAGTTCTTC.

The rearrangement uses TRBV5-6 and TRBJ2-7; the D gene is possibly TRBD1 (5 bases). Germline V gene lookup returns CDR1 SGHDT and CDR2 YYEEEE. V was trimmed by 1 base and J by 3 bases, leaving 8 bases between them. The CDR3 has 13 amino acids. CDR3 sequence reads: CASSLNRNYEQYF. DNA of the CDR3: TGTGCCAGCAGCTTGAACAGGAACTACGAGCAGTACTTC.

This clone was seen only once. CDR3 sequence (DNA): TGTGCCACCAGCAGAGGCCAAGACAGGGGAGGTGGTATGAATGAGCAGTTCTTC. It codes for CATSRGQDRGGGMNEQFF. This sequence joins TRBV15 and TRBJ2-1; 8 bases align to TRBD1. J lost 7 bases, V lost 1 base, and 15 bases had no gene match. There are 18 residues in the CDR3. The germline gives CDR1 LNHNV, CDR2 YYDKDF (reference sequence).

This rearrangement joins TRBV6-4 to TRBJ2-6, with D perhaps TRBD2 (7 bases). Germline values: CDR1 MRHNA, CDR2 SNTAGT. V lost 6 bases, J lost 0 bases, and 15 bases lay in between. The CDR3 has 17 amino acids. The CDR3, as DNA: TGTGCCAGCAGCCCGGAGGGGGGGGGCTCTGGGGCCAACGTCCTGACTTTC. Its translation is CASSPEGGGSGANVLTF.

This clone appeared a single time. The chain carries TRBV5-1 and TRBJ1-1; TRBD1 is a possible D gene (6 bases). The CDR3 is made up of 15 amino acids. Trimming removed 0 bases at V and 5 bases at J, with 14 bases between. The germline gives CDR1 SGHRS, CDR2 YFSETQ. The CDR3 sequence is CASSLEGGRGTEAFF. In nucleotides, the CDR3 is TGCGCCAGCAGCTTGGAGGGGGGGCGCGGAACTGAAGCTTTCTTT.

This chain joins TRBV25-1 and TRBJ2-3; D gene uncertain. The CDR3 sequence is 16 residues long. Germline loops: CDR1 MGHDK, CDR2 SYGVNS. V was cut by 1 base and J by 0 bases, with 11 bases left in between. The CDR3 region has the DNA TGTGCCAGCAGTGAATTCGGCGGAACTAGCACAGATACGCAGTATTTT. Residues: CASSEFGGTSTDTQYF.

V and J are TRBV5-1 and TRBJ1-1; 7 nucleotides line up with TRBD1. Germline V gene lookup returns CDR1 SGHRS and CDR2 YFSETQ. V lost 5 bases, J lost 3 bases, and 4 bases stayed unmatched. CDR3 length: 13 amino acids. The CDR3 nucleotides are TGCGCCAGCAGTAGGGGGCCAGACACTGAAGCTTTCTTT. Its translation is CASSRGPDTEAFF.

The V gene is TRBV5-1, the J gene TRBJ1-2, with D unresolved. Germline CDR1 is SGHRS and CDR2 is YFSETQ. V was shortened by 3 bases and J by 4 bases, with 13 bases between the two germline ends. The CDR3 contains 14 residues. Written as DNA, the CDR3 is TGCGCCAGCAGCTCTGGAGGGTTGGGCTATGGCTACACCTTC. Residues: CASSSGGLGYGYTF.

The V gene is TRBV30, the J gene TRBJ2-3; D is possibly TRBD1 (5 bases). V was pared by 0 bases and J by 4 bases, with 14 bases between. Germline loops: CDR1 GTSNPN, CDR2 SVGIG (reference sequence). The CDR3 runs to 15 residues. CDR3 nucleotides: TGTGCCTGGAGTGTAGGGGCCGCGGAGCCAGATACGCAGTATTTT. Its translation is CAWSVGAAEPDTQYF. Looking up the rest from reference TRBV30 and TRBJ2-3 gives the full variable domain: SQTIHQWPATLVQPVGSPLSLECTVEGTSNPNLYWYRQAAGRGLQLLFYSVGIGQISSEVPQNLSASRPQDRQFILSSKKLLLSDSGFYLCAWSVGAAEPDTQYFGPGTRLTVL.

Only a few counts were recorded for this clone. The CDR3 spells CASSSWGGEQYV. The CDR3 coding sequence is TGTGCCAGCAGCTCCTGGGGGGGCGAGCAGTACGTC. This chain uses TRBV7-9 with TRBJ2-7; 7 bases line up with TRBD2. Per the germline V gene, CDR1 is SEHNR and CDR2 is FQNEAQ (reference sequence). V shed 4 bases and J 6 bases; nucleotides not matched to a gene: 3. The CDR3 runs to 12 residues.

This clone was picked up a small number of times. The gene calls are TRBV2 and TRBJ1-1; 10 nucleotides line up with TRBD1. There are 17 residues in the CDR3. Germline CDR1 SNHLY, CDR2 FYNNEI. J lost 0 bases, V lost 10 bases, and 14 bases had no gene match. CDR3 protein: CATSRQGATFMNTEAFF. The CDR3 nucleotides read TGTGCCACCTCAAGACAGGGGGCCACGTTCATGAACACTGAAGCTTTCTTT.

The count of this clone is one. The chain couples TRBV4-1 to TRBJ1-3; a weak D match, TRBD1 (5 bases). This CDR3 has 15 residues. Germline CDR1 MGHRA, CDR2 YSYEKL. Trimming pared 4 bases from V and 4 bases from J, leaving 14 bases between. CDR3 region: CASSRGRGSGNTIYF. CDR3 nucleotide sequence: TGCGCCAGCAGCCGAGGAAGGGGATCAGGAAACACCATATATTTT.